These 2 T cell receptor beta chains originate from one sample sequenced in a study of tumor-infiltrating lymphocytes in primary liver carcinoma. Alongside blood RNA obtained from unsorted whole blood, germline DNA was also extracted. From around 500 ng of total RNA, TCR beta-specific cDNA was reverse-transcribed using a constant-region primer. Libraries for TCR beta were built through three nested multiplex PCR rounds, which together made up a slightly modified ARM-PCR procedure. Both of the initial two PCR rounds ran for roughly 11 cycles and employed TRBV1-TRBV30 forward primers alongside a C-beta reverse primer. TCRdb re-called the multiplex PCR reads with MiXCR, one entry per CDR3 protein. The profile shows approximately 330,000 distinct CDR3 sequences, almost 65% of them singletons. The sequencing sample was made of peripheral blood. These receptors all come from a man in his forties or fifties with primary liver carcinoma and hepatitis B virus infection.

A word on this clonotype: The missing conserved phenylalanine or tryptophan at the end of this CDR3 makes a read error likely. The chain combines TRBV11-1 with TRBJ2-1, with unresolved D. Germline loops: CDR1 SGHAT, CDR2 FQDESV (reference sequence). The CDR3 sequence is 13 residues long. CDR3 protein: CASSLNSYNEQFS. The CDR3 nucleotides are TGCGCCAGCAGCCTGAACTCCTACAATGAGCAGTTCTCC.

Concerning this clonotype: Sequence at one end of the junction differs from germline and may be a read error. CDR3 DNA: TGTGCCAACAGGCGTAACCCCAGGGCTAACTCTGGCTACACCTTC. Encoded protein: CANRRNPRANSGYTF. The chain carries TRBV6-5 and TRBJ1-2; D may be TRBD1 (5 bases). This CDR3 is built from 15 residues. CDR1 is MNHEY, CDR2 SVGAGI, per germline.